This T cell receptor beta chain emerged from a study of shared clonotypes between healthy human individuals. The V gene lost 4 bases and the J gene lost 5 bases, with 8 bases spanning the gap. The V gene's germline CDR1 is SGHDN and CDR2 FVKESK. The CDR3 has 12 residues. An assay was performed, and its level was deep. Across several immunoSEQ plates, the genomic DNA of each subset was split evenly. The method was immunoSEQ multiplex PCR; TCRdb's version includes in-frame clones alone and lacks a portion of them. This sample has more than 450,000 clones, with 79% found just once. Recent acute infections and vaccinations were absent in the healthy HIV-negative adult donors. All of the donors resided in Nashville, Tennessee, and each was a Caucasian adult.

The source is a woman aged 40 to 50 in good health. Some clones in this sample may be carry-over from other donors' samples. The rearrangement links TRBV14 to TRBJ1-2, with a weak D call TRBD1 (5 bases). The sequenced sample was PBMCs. CDR3 region: CASSRQGYGYTF. CDR3 DNA sequence: TGTGCCAGCAGCCGCCAGGGTTATGGCTACACCTTC. The complete variable domain, with remaining parts taken from reference TRBV14 and TRBJ1-2, reads EAGVTQFPSHSVIEKGQTVTLRCDPISGHDNLYWYRRVMGKEIKFLLHFVKESKQDESGMPNNRFLAERTGGTYSTLKVQPAELEDSGVYFCASSRQGYGYTFGSGTRLTVV.